This TCR beta chain was found in a study of PD-1 blockade in classical Hodgkin lymphoma. About the study: Every 2 weeks, patients had 3 mg/kg nivolumab intravenously. Study results and limitations: Repertoire differences lack defined causes, possibly disease activity or prior therapy.

Points on this clone: The target antigen is unknown.

Time point meaning: cycle 4 day 1 (C4D1), after five to seven weeks of nivolumab. Every patient was affected by relapse after autologous stem cell transplantation, while exposure to brentuximab vedotin was not uniform. Generated by immunoSEQ multiplex PCR, the TCRdb table keeps only in-frame clones and is missing some. Of roughly 100,000 clones in the sample, over 85% were seen once. Germline V gene lookup returns CDR1 MDHEN and CDR2 SYDVKM. J gave up 5 bases and V 6 bases, and 4 bases lay outside the gene matches. The CDR3 consists of 13 residues. This receptor was taken from a human donor with classical Hodgkin lymphoma. The sequenced sample was peripheral blood mononuclear cells (PBMCs), obtained before the fourth cycle of nivolumab. The rearrangement uses TRBV28 and TRBJ1-5; 7 nucleotides match TRBD1. CDR3 region: CASRGQDHQPQHF. Here the CDR3 DNA reads TGTGCCAGCAGAGGACAGGACCATCAGCCCCAGCATTTT.